The 20 T cell receptor beta chains below all came from one sample that was sequenced in a study of blood T cell repertoires in COVID-19. Assay: immunoSEQ multiplex PCR; the TCRdb copy retains only in-frame clones and omits some. The data hold 250,000 to 300,000 clones, with 65% to 90% observed a single time. Material for sequencing was peripheral blood. The receptors originated from a man between 45 and 60 years old with active or convalescent COVID-19.

V gene TRBV4-3 combines with J gene TRBJ2-3; TRBD2 matches at 9 bases. Germline V gene data show CDR1 as LGHNA and CDR2 as YSLEER. The CDR3 spans 19 residues. V was pared by 1 base and J by 2 bases, with 13 bases of the junction left unmatched. This CDR3 is CASSQGPALSGSSTDTQYF. The CDR3 coding sequence is TGCGCCAGCAGCCAAGGCCCCGCGCTTAGCGGGAGTTCCACAGATACGCAGTATTTT.

The V gene is TRBV7-9, the J gene TRBJ1-5; 10 nucleotides match TRBD1. Trimming at V came to 6 bases and at J to 5 bases, leaving 1 base not matched to a gene. CDR3 size: 13 residues. Germline V gene sequence: CDR1 SEHNR, CDR2 FQNEAQ (reference sequence). The CDR3 sequence is CASRGTGDQPQHF. CDR3 bases: TGTGCCAGCAGGGGGACAGGGGATCAGCCCCAGCATTTT.

V and J are TRBV5-5 and TRBJ1-1, with D possibly being TRBD1 (6 bases). The CDR3 has 13 residues. Per the germline V gene, CDR1 is SGHKS and CDR2 is YYEKEE (reference sequence). Trimming shortened V by 0 bases and J by 4 bases, and 7 bases separated the two germline ends. The CDR3 here is CASSLVRGTEAFF. CDR3 bases: TGTGCCAGCAGCTTGGTCAGGGGCACTGAAGCTTTCTTT. Full variable domain (rest looked up from reference TRBV5-5 and TRBJ1-1): DAGVTQSPTHLIKTRGQQVTLRCSPISGHKSVSWYQQVLGQGPQFIFQYYEKEERGRGNFPDRFSARQFPNYSSELNVNALLLGDSALYLCASSLVRGTEAFFGQGTRLTVV.

This rearrangement joins TRBV27 to TRBJ1-1, with 9 bases that match TRBD1. Germline V gene sequence: CDR1 MNHEY, CDR2 SMNVEV (reference sequence). The CDR3 covers 13 residues. The V gene end was trimmed by 6 bases and the J gene end by 4 bases; junction bases not matched to a gene: 3. The CDR3 loop is CASRIQGATEAFF. CDR3 bases: TGTGCCAGCAGAATACAGGGGGCCACTGAAGCTTTCTTT.

This chain uses TRBV5-4 with TRBJ2-4, with 9 nucleotides matching TRBD2. CDR3 size: 15 residues. Germline loops: CDR1 SGHNT, CDR2 YYREEE (reference sequence). V lost 2 bases, J lost 3 bases, and 3 bases stayed unmatched. The CDR3 sequence is CASSLAGGIKNIQYF. In DNA form, the CDR3 reads TGTGCCAGCAGCTTAGCGGGAGGAATCAAAAACATTCAGTACTTC.

This clone was seen a few times. This rearrangement joins TRBV18 to TRBJ1-4; D is unresolved. The CDR3 has 14 amino acids. Trimming cost V 6 bases and J 7 bases, with 15 bases left between them. Germline assignment: CDR1 KGHSH and CDR2 LQKENI. The CDR3 region has the DNA TGTGCCAGCTCGCCGGGGAGTACTTTTGAAAAACTGTTTTTT. This translates into CASSPGSTFEKLFF.

The chain uses TRBV2 and TRBJ2-2, with 8 positions matching TRBD2. Germline values: CDR1 SNHLY, CDR2 FYNNEI. This CDR3 has 15 residues. Losses at the gene ends were 4 bases for V and 4 bases for J; bases not matched to a gene: 5. CDR3 bases: TGTGCCAGCAGTGGAGCGGGAGTGTTCACCGGGGAGCTGTTTTTT. It translates to CASSGAGVFTGELFF.

The rearrangement joins TRBV5-1 to TRBJ2-2; 8 bases align to TRBD1. Germline assignment: CDR1 SGHRS and CDR2 YFSETQ. Unmatched junction bases numbered 4, after V lost 0 bases and J lost 6 bases. CDR3 size: 15 residues. The CDR3 loop is CASSLGTGRSGELFF. CDR3 coding DNA: TGCGCCAGCAGCTTGGGGACAGGGAGGTCCGGGGAGCTGTTTTTT.

The chain links TRBV7-2 to TRBJ1-6; a possible D gene is TRBD1 (6 bases). V lost 5 bases to trimming and J lost 9 bases, with 14 bases between them. Germline V lookup: CDR1 SGHTA, CDR2 FQGNSA. The CDR3 is made up of 14 amino acids. CDR3: CASSPGGGGSPLHF. The CDR3 DNA is TGTGCCAGCAGCCCGGGAGGAGGGGGTTCACCCCTCCACTTT.

The V call is TRBV27, the J call TRBJ1-5, with D maybe TRBD1 (6 bases). CDR1 is MNHEY and CDR2 is SMNVEV in the germline V gene (reference sequence). There are 15 residues in the CDR3. V was trimmed by 5 bases and J by 4 bases, leaving 15 bases between them. The CDR3 sequence is CASSRQGQQNQPQHF. The CDR3 DNA sequence: TGTGCCAGCAGTCGGCAGGGGCAGCAAAATCAGCCCCAGCATTTT.

CDR3 amino acids: CASTPLVINSEQFF. As DNA, the CDR3 is TGTGCCAGCACCCCCTTGGTGATCAACAGTGAGCAGTTCTTC. The gene calls are TRBV7-9 and TRBJ2-1; D gene uncertain. CDR3 length: 14 amino acids. V was trimmed by 7 bases and J by 9 bases, leaving 19 bases between them. The germline V gene has CDR1 SEHNR and CDR2 FQNEAQ (reference sequence).

The chain is built from TRBV30 and TRBJ1-1; TRBD1 matches at 10 bases. CDR1 and CDR2 (germline): GTSNPN, SVGIG (reference sequence). The length of the CDR3 is 14 residues. With V trimmed by 1 base and J by 1 base, 0 bases remained unmatched. The CDR3 nucleotides read TGTGCCTGGAGTGGGGACAGGGGGAACACTGAAGCTTTCTTT. Translation gives CAWSGDRGNTEAFF. The entire variable domain, with the rest obtained from reference TRBV30 and TRBJ1-1, is as follows: SQTIHQWPATLVQPVGSPLSLECTVEGTSNPNLYWYRQAAGRGLQLLFYSVGIGQISSEVPQNLSASRPQDRQFILSSKKLLLSDSGFYLCAWSGDRGNTEAFFGQGTRLTVV.

V is TRBV6-6 and J is TRBJ1-4; D might be TRBD1 (5 bases). Germline V gene data show CDR1 as MNHNY and CDR2 as SVGAGI (reference sequence). Trimming took off 8 bases at V and 8 bases at J, with 15 bases between the two ends. This CDR3 has 13 amino acids. The CDR3 is CASWGDLGEKLFF. The CDR3 DNA reads TGTGCCAGCTGGGGGGATTTAGGGGAAAAACTGTTTTTT.

This clone is classed as medium-sized. Written as DNA, the CDR3 is TGTGCCAGCAGCTTGGCCCCGGGGTGGGACCAAGAGACCCAGTACTTC. It translates to CASSLAPGWDQETQYF. This sequence joins TRBV5-8 and TRBJ2-5, with D maybe TRBD2 (5 bases). The germline V gene has CDR1 SGHTS and CDR2 YDEGEE. The CDR3 is made up of 16 amino acids. V lost 0 bases and J 0 bases, leaving 12 bases between the germline ends.

This clone is a singleton in its sample. This chain connects TRBV5-1 to TRBJ2-5, with D possibly matching TRBD2 (8 bases). The CDR3 runs 14 residues. The germline gives CDR1 SGHRS, CDR2 YFSETQ. Between the trimmed V and J ends, which lost 4 bases and 2 bases, there was a span of 12 bases. The DNA of the CDR3 is TGCGCCAGCAGCCGGGGGGGACAGCAAGAGACCCAGTACTTC. It translates to CASSRGGQQETQYF. Based on the CDR3 plus reference TRBV5-1 and TRBJ2-5, the full variable domain is KAGVTQTPRYLIKTRGQQVTLSCSPISGHRSVSWYQQTPGQGLQFLFEYFSETQRNKGNFPGRFSGRQFSNSRSEMNVSTLELGDSALYLCASSRGGQQETQYFGPGTRLLVL.

This chain connects TRBV19 to TRBJ2-7, with D unclear. The CDR3 contains 15 residues. Trimming took 4 bases from V and 0 from J, leaving 13 bases between them. Germline V gives CDR1 LNHDA, CDR2 SQIVND (reference sequence). This CDR3 is CASSRAPTDSYEQYF. Written as DNA, the CDR3 is TGTGCCAGTAGTAGGGCCCCGACGGACTCCTACGAGCAGTACTTC.

The chain has TRBV5-1 and TRBJ2-1; TRBD1 matches at 10 bases. Germline V CDR1 and CDR2: SGHRS, YFSETQ. The CDR3 covers 15 residues. Losses at the gene ends were 0 bases for V and 8 bases for J; bases not matched to a gene: 5. CDR3 residues: CASSLGTGGLDEQFF. The DNA for the CDR3 is TGCGCCAGCAGCTTGGGGACAGGGGGATTAGATGAGCAGTTCTTC.

The V and J genes are TRBV5-4 and TRBJ2-1; 9 bases fit TRBD2. CDR3 length: 17 residues. The germline CDR1 and CDR2 sequences are SGHNT and YYREEE (reference sequence). V was clipped by 2 bases and J by 0 bases; unmatched bases: 6. The CDR3 protein is CASSLGLAGTSYNEQFF. The CDR3 DNA reads TGTGCCAGCAGCTTAGGCCTAGCGGGGACCTCCTACAATGAGCAGTTCTTC.

The chain recombines TRBV19 with TRBJ1-1; the match to TRBD1 covers 8 bases. This CDR3 has 14 residues. Germline V gene data show CDR1 as LNHDA and CDR2 as SQIVND (reference sequence). The junction had 5 bases not matched to a gene; V was cut back by 2 bases and J by 6 bases. CDR3 bases: TGTGCCAGTAGTATAACCGACAGGGGCGCTGAAGCTTTCTTT. Translating it yields CASSITDRGAEAFF.

The chain couples TRBV7-2 to TRBJ1-2; no definite D call. The CDR3 sequence is 14 residues long. Germline V lookup: CDR1 SGHTA, CDR2 FQGNSA. Between the trimmed V and J ends, which lost 1 base and 4 bases, there was a span of 10 bases. CDR3 in DNA: TGTGCCAGCAGCTTAGTAGCGGGGAGCTATGGCTACACCTTC. Protein sequence: CASSLVAGSYGYTF.